What follows are 25 T cell receptor beta chains derived from one specimen sequenced in a study of memory CD4+ T cells and cytomegalovirus serostatus. The sort gate was single viable CD3+CD4+CD8-CD45RO+ cells for memory CD4+ T cells. TCRdb's copy holds only in-frame clones and misses some; the assay was immunoSEQ multiplex PCR. The table includes 30,000 to 40,000 clones, 79% detected once. What was sequenced was memory CD4+ T cells from blood. The source of these receptors is an adult in good health and CMV-seropositive.

This clone was observed a single time. This chain connects TRBV28 to TRBJ2-7; 9 bases line up with TRBD1. Unmatched junction bases numbered 8, after V lost 2 bases and J lost 9 bases. Germline CDR1 MDHEN, CDR2 SYDVKM. This CDR3 is built from 14 residues. The DNA for the CDR3 is TGTGCCAGCAGTTTACAACACAGGGGGCGAGGGCAGTACTTC. Its translation is CASSLQHRGRGQYF.

The gene calls are TRBV7-6 and TRBJ1-2; 7 bases fit TRBD1. In germline, CDR1 is SGHVS, CDR2 FNYEAQ. The CDR3 has 14 residues. V was pared by 1 base and J by 10 bases, with 9 bases of the junction left unmatched. CDR3 residues: CASSLVAGGLDYTF. CDR3 coding DNA: TGTGCCAGCAGCTTAGTGGCAGGGGGGTTGGACTACACCTTC.

This chain links TRBV28 with TRBJ2-7, with 12 positions matching TRBD1. CDR3 length equals 18 residues. The V gene end was trimmed by 5 bases and the J gene end by 6 bases; junction bases not matched to a gene: 17. Germline values: CDR1 MDHEN, CDR2 SYDVKM. Here the CDR3 reads CASSTRDRGRGRGVEQYF. Written as DNA, the CDR3 is TGTGCCAGCAGTACCCGGGACAGGGGGCGCGGGAGAGGGGTCGAGCAGTACTTC.

This chain uses TRBV28 with TRBJ1-3; no clear D. The CDR3 is made up of 13 amino acids. Germline V gene data show CDR1 as MDHEN and CDR2 as SYDVKM. The V end was cut by 2 bases, the J end by 4 bases, with 6 bases between. The CDR3 DNA follows: TGTGCCAGCAGTTTAGAAGCCGGAAACACCATATATTTT. This sequence encodes CASSLEAGNTIYF.

This sequence joins TRBV7-8 and TRBJ2-3; D tentatively fits TRBD1 or TRBD2 (5 bases each). V was clipped by 5 bases and J by 3 bases, with 15 bases between them. CDR1 is SGHVS and CDR2 is FQNEAQ in the germline V gene. The CDR3 contains 15 residues. The CDR3 is CASSLGRWGTDTQYF. The DNA of the CDR3 is TGTGCCAGCAGCCTGGGACGGTGGGGAACAGATACGCAGTATTTT.

The chain joins TRBV11-2 to TRBJ2-7, with 10 bases lining up with TRBD1. After removal of 5 bases from V and 3 bases from J, the junction contained 4 bases not matched to a gene. This CDR3 region has 14 residues. Germline V gene sequence: CDR1 SGHAT, CDR2 FQNNGV. The CDR3 region is CASSPDRGLYEQYF. The CDR3 region has the DNA TGTGCCAGCAGCCCCGACAGGGGGCTCTACGAGCAGTACTTC. The whole variable domain, filled in from reference TRBV11-2 and TRBJ2-7, reads EAGVAQSPRYKIIEKRQSVAFWCNPISGHATLYWYQQILGQGPKLLIQFQNNGVVDDSQLPKDRFSAERLKGVDSTLKIQPAKLEDSAVYLCASSPDRGLYEQYFGPGTRLTVT.

The J gene is TRBJ2-3, the V gene TRBV5-1; 9 bases are shared with TRBD1. Germline V lookup: CDR1 SGHRS, CDR2 YFSETQ. J gave up 3 bases and V 0 bases, and 2 bases lay outside the gene matches. The CDR3 has 15 residues. CDR3 in amino acids: CASSLEGQGTDTQYF. CDR3 DNA: TGCGCCAGCAGCTTGGAGGGACAGGGAACAGATACGCAGTATTTT.

V usage is TRBV7-6 and J usage is TRBJ2-7, with 7 bases lining up with TRBD2. Germline V CDR1 and CDR2: SGHVS, FNYEAQ. The ends lost 1 base at V and 2 bases at J; junction bases unmatched: 5. CDR3 length equals 15 residues. DNA for the CDR3: TGTGCCAGCAGCTTAGAAACGGGAGGAACCTACGAGCAGTACTTC. Translated: CASSLETGGTYEQYF.

This chain uses TRBV4-2 with TRBJ2-6, with D perhaps matching TRBD1 (5 bases). The V gene lost 5 bases and the J gene lost 2 bases, with 7 bases spanning the gap. Germline values: CDR1 LGHNA, CDR2 YNFKEQ. The CDR3 covers 14 residues. This CDR3 reads CASSSTAGANVLTF. The CDR3, as DNA: TGTGCCAGCAGCTCGACAGCTGGGGCCAACGTCCTGACTTTC.

This chain uses TRBV5-4 with TRBJ2-3; D is unresolved. Trimming took off 1 base at V and 6 bases at J, with 15 bases between the two ends. The germline V gene has CDR1 SGHNT and CDR2 YYREEE (reference sequence). The CDR3 is made up of 15 amino acids. The CDR3 DNA sequence: TGTGCCAGCAGCTTGAATCTATACGATGCGGATACGCAGTATTTT. This gives the protein CASSLNLYDADTQYF.

The chain is built from TRBV5-1 and TRBJ2-7; TRBD1 might be the D (6 bases). Germline-derived CDR1 and CDR2 are SGHRS and YFSETQ. The CDR3 covers 13 residues. The ends were cut back, 2 bases at V and 5 bases at J, with 11 bases in the middle. The CDR3 reads CASSFGGTNEQYF. As DNA, the CDR3 is TGCGCCAGCAGCTTTGGTGGGACAAACGAGCAGTACTTC.

The rearrangement links TRBV6-5 to TRBJ1-6, with a tentative D call TRBD1 (5 bases). The CDR3 spans 13 residues. V lost 8 bases, J lost 10 bases, and 15 bases lay in between. Germline V gene lookup returns CDR1 MNHEY and CDR2 SVGAGI. The chain's CDR3 is CASSAGQGSPLHF. The DNA for the CDR3 is TGTGCCAGCTCTGCAGGGCAAGGCTCACCCCTCCACTTT.

With respect to this clone: A read error may produce the germline difference seen at one junction end. Other nucleotide sequences from this sample produce the same CDR3. V usage is TRBV29-1 and J usage is TRBJ1-4; D is uncertain. In germline, CDR1 is SQVTM, CDR2 ANQGSEA. The length of the CDR3 is 15 residues. CDR3 region: CSVIGLDSTNEKLFF. Here the CDR3 DNA reads TGCAGCGTTATCGGCCTTGATTCAACTAATGAGAAACTGTTTTTT.

This chain connects TRBV15 to TRBJ2-3; D tentatively fits TRBD1 or TRBD2 (5 bases each). Between the trimmed V and J ends, which lost 3 bases and 2 bases, there was a span of 12 bases. From germline, CDR1 is LNHNV and CDR2 YYDKDF (reference sequence). The CDR3 is 15 amino acids. The CDR3 here is CATSRRQGVTDTQYF. In DNA, the CDR3 is TGTGCCACCAGCAGGAGGCAGGGAGTCACAGATACGCAGTATTTT.

The chain is built from TRBV7-8 and TRBJ1-5, with a weak D call TRBD1 (5 bases). V was clipped by 5 bases and J by 0 bases, with 11 bases between them. The CDR3 contains 15 residues. Germline loops: CDR1 SGHVS, CDR2 FQNEAQ. CDR3 sequence reads: CASSQRQYSNQPQHF. In DNA form, the CDR3 reads TGTGCCAGCAGCCAGAGACAGTATAGCAATCAGCCCCAGCATTTT. Drawing the rest from reference TRBV7-8 and TRBJ1-5, the complete variable domain is GAGVSQSPRYKVAKRGQDVALRCDPISGHVSLFWYQQALGQGPEFLTYFQNEAQLDKSGLPSDRFFAERPEGSVSTLKIQRTQQEDSAVYLCASSQRQYSNQPQHFGDGTRLSIL.

This sequence joins TRBV11-2 and TRBJ2-3; maybe TRBD2 (6 bases). CDR1 and CDR2 (germline): SGHAT, FQNNGV. CDR3 size: 14 residues. V gave up 3 bases and J gave up 3 bases, with 10 bases separating them. The CDR3 nucleotides are TGTGCCAGCAGCTTGATAGGGAGGACAGATACGCAGTATTTT. It encodes CASSLIGRTDTQYF.

The gene calls are TRBV27 and TRBJ2-7; 7 bases line up with TRBD1. From germline, CDR1 is MNHEY and CDR2 SMNVEV (reference sequence). There are 17 residues in the CDR3. V lost 5 bases, J lost 2 bases, and 15 bases stayed unmatched. CDR3 nucleotide sequence: TGTGCCAGCAGTCGACCGTCGACAGGGAACCAGGCCTACGAGCAGTACTTC. This gives the protein CASSRPSTGNQAYEQYF.

This rearrangement joins TRBV28 to TRBJ1-2; 7 bases map to TRBD1. V trimming: 7 bases; J trimming: 4 bases; junction bases outside the gene matches: 21. This CDR3 region has 18 residues. Germline V lookup: CDR1 MDHEN, CDR2 SYDVKM. CDR3 amino acids: CASNELRTGLHSRYGYTF. The DNA of the CDR3 is TGTGCCAGCAATGAACTCCGGACAGGTCTTCATTCTCGCTATGGCTACACCTTC.

The chain has TRBV7-2 and TRBJ2-1, with no clear D. Germline assignment: CDR1 SGHTA and CDR2 FQGNSA. This CDR3 contains 14 residues. Trimming left V 3 bases short and J 3 bases short, with 9 bases between. In nucleotides, the CDR3 is TGTGCCAGCAGCTTTAGGCGTATCTACAATGAGCAGTTCTTC. Protein sequence: CASSFRRIYNEQFF.

In the case of this clone: Relative to the germline gene, one junction end is altered; a read error may explain this. Other DNA sequences in this specimen translate into the identical CDR3. The rearrangement links TRBV7-9 to TRBJ2-7, with TRBD1 matching over 8 bases. CDR3 length equals 16 residues. CDR1 SEHNR and CDR2 FQNEAQ come from the germline V gene (reference sequence). The CDR3 nucleotides are TGTGCCAGTAGCTTAGTTTCCGGACAGGGAACCTACGAGCAGTACTTC. Protein: CASSLVSGQGTYEQYF.

The chain combines TRBV7-2 with TRBJ1-2; D remains unclear. Germline-derived CDR1 and CDR2 are SGHTA and FQGNSA. V was trimmed by 3 bases and J by 4 bases, leaving 9 bases between them. The CDR3 loop spans 13 amino acids. CDR3 protein: CASSFGQIYGYTF. DNA for the CDR3: TGTGCCAGCAGCTTTGGTCAGATCTATGGCTACACCTTC.

The chain links TRBV5-5 to TRBJ2-7; no firm D call. Germline loops: CDR1 SGHKS, CDR2 YYEKEE (reference sequence). This CDR3 has 15 amino acids. Trimming took 1 base from V and 0 from J, leaving 11 bases between them. The CDR3 reads CASSLSYGSSYEQYF. DNA for the CDR3: TGTGCCAGCAGCTTGTCGTACGGTAGCTCCTACGAGCAGTACTTC.

J is TRBJ2-6 and V is TRBV5-8, with a tentative D call TRBD1 (5 bases). From germline, CDR1 is SGHTS and CDR2 YDEGEE. V was pared by 4 bases and J by 0 bases, with 11 bases between. The CDR3 runs to 16 residues. The CDR3 loop reads CASSSYRISGANVLTF. DNA of the CDR3: TGTGCCAGCAGCAGCTACAGGATCTCTGGGGCCAACGTCCTGACTTTC.

A word on this clone: This sample also contains other DNA sequences that code for the same CDR3. The rearrangement links TRBV10-3 to TRBJ1-4; perhaps TRBD1 as D (5 bases). The CDR3 has 13 residues. The germline CDR1 and CDR2 sequences are ENHRY and SYGVKD. Trimming shortened V by 10 bases and J by 8 bases, and 17 bases separated the two germline ends. In nucleotides, the CDR3 is TGTGCCACTGGGGGGGGGATTGGGGAAAAACTGTTTTTT. Protein: CATGGGIGEKLFF.

Only one count was recorded for this clone. The V gene is TRBV6-1, the J gene TRBJ1-2, with D perhaps matching TRBD1 (5 bases). The V end lost 4 bases, the J end lost 0 bases, and 12 bases lay between the germline ends. This CDR3 contains 15 residues. Germline lookup yields CDR1 MNHNS and CDR2 SASEGT. The DNA for the CDR3 is TGTGCCAGCAGTGGGCAGGGCTACCCTAACTATGGCTACACCTTC. This gives the protein CASSGQGYPNYGYTF.